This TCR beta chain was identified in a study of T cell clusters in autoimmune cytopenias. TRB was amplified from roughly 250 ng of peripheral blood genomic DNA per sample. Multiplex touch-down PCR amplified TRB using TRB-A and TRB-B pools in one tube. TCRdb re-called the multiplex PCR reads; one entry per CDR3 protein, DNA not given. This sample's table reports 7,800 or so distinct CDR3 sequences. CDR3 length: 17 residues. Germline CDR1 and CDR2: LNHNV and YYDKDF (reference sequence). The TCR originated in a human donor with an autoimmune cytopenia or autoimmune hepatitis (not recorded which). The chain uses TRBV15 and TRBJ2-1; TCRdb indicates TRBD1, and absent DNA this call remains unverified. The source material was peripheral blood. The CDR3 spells CATSRGARGSSYNEQFF. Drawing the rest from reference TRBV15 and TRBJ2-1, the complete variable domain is DAMVIQNPRYQVTQFGKPVTLSCSQTLNHNVMYWYQQKSSQAPKLLFHYYDKDFNNEADTPDNFQSRRPNTSFCFLDIRSPGLGDTAMYLCATSRGARGSSYNEQFFGPGTRLTVL.